The TCR beta chain described here comes from a study of OX40 agonist ivuxolimab in advanced cancers. TCRdb's copy holds only in-frame clones and misses some; the assay was immunoSEQ multiplex PCR. The table lists tens of thousands of clones, roughly 80% of them singletons. The J segment lost 8 bases and the V segment lost 0 bases, leaving 3 bases of the junction unmatched. CDR3 size: 13 residues. In germline, CDR1 is SGHDN, CDR2 FVKESK. The sequence was obtained from an adult with an advanced solid tumor such as melanoma, head and neck, liver or kidney cancer. The rearrangement uses TRBV14 and TRBJ1-2; 7 bases are shared with TRBD1. The specimen was CD4+ or CD8+ T cells sorted from blood, collected in a trial of the OX40 agonist ivuxolimab. The chain's CDR3 is CASSQDRQGGYTF. For the CDR3, the DNA is TGTGCCAGCAGCCAAGATCGACAGGGAGGCTACACCTTC.